This T cell receptor (beta chain) derives from a study of blood T cells in healthy people across ages. This clonotype was counted only a few times. Its antigen is not identified. Trimming removed 6 bases from V and 4 bases from J, with 8 bases in between. The CDR3 length is 12 residues. Germline loops: CDR1 SGHTA, CDR2 FQGNSA. Alongside a J-beta primer mix, a sample-barcoded 5' primer served in a second PCR lasting about 7 to 12 cycles. Each CDR3 protein gets one entry after TCRdb re-called the 5' RACE reads with MiXCR. The sample has around 700,000 distinct CDR3 sequences, 20% to 25% seen once. Study-wide findings and caveats: Bulk PBMC profiling left naive and antigen-experienced comparisons inconclusive. Diversity was higher, and naive CD4+ cells more numerous, in long-lived donors than in aged donors. Those diversity estimates obtained from one million T cells were thought to be underestimates.

The sample was also linked to a second study, of T cells of mothers and their children. That paper states: In this cohort, donors were three healthy Caucasian mothers plus their six children.

The chain employs TRBV7-2 and TRBJ2-3; D remains ambiguous. Sequencing was carried out using blood. The clonotype comes from a boy aged 5-17 years in good health. CDR3 in amino acids: CASRAAADTQYF. CDR3 coding DNA: TGTGCCAGCAGGGCTGCCGCAGATACGCAGTATTTT.